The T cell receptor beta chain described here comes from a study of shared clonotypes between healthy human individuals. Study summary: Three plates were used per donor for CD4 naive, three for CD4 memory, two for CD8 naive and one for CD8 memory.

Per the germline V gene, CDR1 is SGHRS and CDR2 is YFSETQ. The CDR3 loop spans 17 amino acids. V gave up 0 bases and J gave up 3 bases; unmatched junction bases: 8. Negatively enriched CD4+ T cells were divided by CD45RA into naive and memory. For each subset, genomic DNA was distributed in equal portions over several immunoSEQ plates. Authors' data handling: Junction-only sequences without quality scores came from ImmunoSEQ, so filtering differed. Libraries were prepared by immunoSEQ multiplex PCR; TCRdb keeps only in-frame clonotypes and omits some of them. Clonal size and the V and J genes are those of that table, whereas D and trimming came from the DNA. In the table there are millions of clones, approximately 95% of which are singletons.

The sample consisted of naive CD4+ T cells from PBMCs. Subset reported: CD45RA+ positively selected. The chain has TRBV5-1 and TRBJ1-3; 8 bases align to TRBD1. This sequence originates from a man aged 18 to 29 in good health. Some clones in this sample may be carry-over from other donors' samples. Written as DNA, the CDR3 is TGCGCCAGCAGCTTGGTCTCTGGACAGGGATATGGAAACACCATATATTTT. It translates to CASSLVSGQGYGNTIYF.